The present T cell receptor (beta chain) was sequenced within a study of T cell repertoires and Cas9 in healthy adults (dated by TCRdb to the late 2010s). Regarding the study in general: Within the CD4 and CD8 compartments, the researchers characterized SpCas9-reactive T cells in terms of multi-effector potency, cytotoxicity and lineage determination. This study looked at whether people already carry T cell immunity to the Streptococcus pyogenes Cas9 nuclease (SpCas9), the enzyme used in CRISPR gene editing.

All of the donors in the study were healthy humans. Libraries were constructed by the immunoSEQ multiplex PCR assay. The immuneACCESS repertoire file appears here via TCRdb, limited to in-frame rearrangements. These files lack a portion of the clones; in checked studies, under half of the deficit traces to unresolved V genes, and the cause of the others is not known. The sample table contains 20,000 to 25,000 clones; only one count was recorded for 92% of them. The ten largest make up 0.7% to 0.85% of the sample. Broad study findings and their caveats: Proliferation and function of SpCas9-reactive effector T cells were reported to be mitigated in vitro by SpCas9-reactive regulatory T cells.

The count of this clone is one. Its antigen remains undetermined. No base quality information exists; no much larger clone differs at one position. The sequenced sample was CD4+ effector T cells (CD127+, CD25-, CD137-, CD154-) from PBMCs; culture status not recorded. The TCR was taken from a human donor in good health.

This receptor has the CDR3 CASSLAGGAATNEKLFF. The nucleotides are TGTGCCAGCAGCTTGGCCGGGGGCGCTGCAACTAATGAAAAACTGTTTTTT. The chain is encoded by TRBV5-5 joined to TRBJ1-4, and possibly TRBD1, on 6 matching bases. CDR1 SGHKS and CDR2 YYEKEE are derived from the germline V gene (reference sequence). Trimming at the junction amounts to 0 bases on V and 0 bases on J, and the germline ends lie 12 bases apart. From the cysteine up to the phenylalanine, the CDR3 has a length of 17 residues. The retained sequence is limited to the CDR3, 51 bases, with the frame set at the first base.